What follows are 30 T cell receptor beta chains derived from one specimen sequenced in a study of T cell responses to AZD1222 COVID-19 vaccine. The protocol was immunoSEQ multiplex PCR, while the TCRdb copy is restricted to in-frame clones and leaves out a portion. The repertoire consists of more than 110,000 clones, with roughly 90% occurring once and the leading ten covering about 3%. The sample consisted of peripheral blood, taken on day 0 of AZD1222 vaccination. The receptors were sampled from an adult in good health.

The rearrangement uses TRBV19 and TRBJ2-7; D remains ambiguous. Trimming cost V 7 bases and J 0 bases, with 10 bases left between them. Germline assignment: CDR1 LNHDA and CDR2 SQIVND (reference sequence). This CDR3 region has 13 residues. The CDR3 DNA is TGTGCCAGTAACGCGCCAGCCTCCTACGAGCAGTACTTC. Protein sequence: CASNAPASYEQYF.

The chain carries TRBV20-1 and TRBJ2-7, with D possibly being TRBD1 (5 bases). Germline V gene data show CDR1 as DFQATT and CDR2 as SNEGSKA (reference sequence). The CDR3 sequence is 14 residues long. The V end lost 3 bases, the J end lost 2 bases, and 14 bases lay between the germline ends. DNA of the CDR3: TGCAGTGCTAGTGGTGCAGGGATAGCCTACGAGCAGTACTTC. Protein product: CSASGAGIAYEQYF.

V and J are TRBV7-2 and TRBJ1-3, with 7 bases aligning to TRBD1. The CDR3 covers 17 residues. From germline, CDR1 is SGHTA and CDR2 FQGNSA. Trimming removed 1 base from V and 4 bases from J; junction bases left unmatched: 10. In DNA form, the CDR3 reads TGTGCCAGCAGCTTAGGACCAACAGGGGCGAGAGGAAACACCATATATTTT. It codes for CASSLGPTGARGNTIYF.

The CDR3 is CASSASSGRPTGELFF. In nucleotides, the CDR3 is TGTGCCAGCAGCGCGAGTAGCGGGAGGCCCACCGGGGAGCTGTTTTTT. This chain joins TRBV6-4 and TRBJ2-2; TRBD2 matches at 10 bases. Germline CDR1 reads MRHNA; CDR2 reads SNTAGT. This CDR3 region has 16 residues. V was pared by 6 bases and J by 4 bases, with 8 bases of the junction left unmatched.

This chain connects TRBV6-5 to TRBJ2-1; D is unclear. The V end lost 1 base, the J end lost 9 bases, and 13 bases lay between the germline ends. CDR1 is MNHEY and CDR2 is SVGAGI in the germline V gene. CDR3 length: 14 amino acids. For the CDR3, the DNA is TGTGCCAGCAGTTACTTCGACCCTGCCCGTGAGCAGTTCTTC. This translates into CASSYFDPAREQFF.

The genes are TRBV28 and TRBJ2-5; 9 bases align to TRBD2. The trim removed 2 bases at V and 7 bases at J, leaving 5 bases unmatched. Germline V gene data show CDR1 as MDHEN and CDR2 as SYDVKM. The CDR3 is 14 residues long. The chain's CDR3 is CASSLGGREGTQYF. CDR3 bases: TGTGCCAGCAGTTTAGGCGGGAGGGAGGGGACCCAGTACTTC.

CDR3 sequence (DNA): TGCGCCAGCAGCTTGGTTGGCGGGAGCGGGAAGAGGACCCAGTACTTC. As protein: CASSLVGGSGKRTQYF. The chain combines TRBV5-1 with TRBJ2-5; 7 bases are a match to TRBD2. The V gene's germline CDR1 is SGHRS and CDR2 YFSETQ. The CDR3 has 16 amino acids. The V gene end was trimmed by 0 bases and the J gene end by 7 bases; junction bases not matched to a gene: 12. Drawing the rest from reference TRBV5-1 and TRBJ2-5, the complete variable domain is KAGVTQTPRYLIKTRGQQVTLSCSPISGHRSVSWYQQTPGQGLQFLFEYFSETQRNKGNFPGRFSGRQFSNSRSEMNVSTLELGDSALYLCASSLVGGSGKRTQYFGPGTRLLVL.

The rearrangement joins TRBV5-4 to TRBJ2-1; tentatively, D is TRBD2 (8 bases). Between the trimmed V and J ends, which lost 4 bases and 4 bases, there was a span of 15 bases. The germline V gene encodes CDR1 SGHNT and CDR2 YYREEE (reference sequence). The CDR3 covers 15 residues. The CDR3 is CASSIGGGRYNEQFF. Here the CDR3 DNA reads TGTGCCAGCAGCATAGGGGGCGGGAGGTACAATGAGCAGTTCTTC.

The chain has TRBV2 and TRBJ1-4, with 8 bases aligning to TRBD1. After removal of 6 bases from V and 8 bases from J, the junction contained 8 bases not matched to a gene. CDR3 length: 14 residues. In germline, CDR1 is SNHLY, CDR2 FYNNEI. CDR3 DNA sequence: TGTGCCAGCAGCCTACCCGGACAGGGCGAAAAACTGTTTTTT. This sequence encodes CASSLPGQGEKLFF.

The chain uses TRBV10-2 and TRBJ1-3; no firm D call. Germline CDR1 is WSHSY and CDR2 is SAAADI. The germline V and J ends were trimmed by 3 bases and 5 bases, with 14 bases remaining between them. The CDR3 sequence is 15 residues long. The CDR3 is CASSDPGRPRNTIYF. The CDR3 region has the DNA TGCGCCAGCAGTGATCCCGGACGTCCGAGAAACACCATATATTTT.

J is TRBJ2-7 and V is TRBV29-1; 7 nucleotides line up with TRBD2. The CDR3 runs to 14 residues. The germline gives CDR1 SQVTM, CDR2 ANQGSEA. V lost 6 bases and J lost 2; bases outside the gene matches: 10. CDR3 nucleotides: TGCAGCGTCCCCAGGACTAGTTCCGCCTACGAGCAGTACTTC. Translating it yields CSVPRTSSAYEQYF.

The gene calls are TRBV7-2 and TRBJ1-2; no definite D call. Germline values: CDR1 SGHTA, CDR2 FQGNSA. The CDR3 loop spans 15 amino acids. V dropped 4 bases and J dropped 4 bases, with 16 bases sitting between them. The CDR3 sequence is CASSSRPENPYGYTF. CDR3 nucleotide sequence: TGTGCCAGCAGCTCGCGACCGGAAAATCCCTATGGCTACACCTTC.

The chain joins TRBV6-6 to TRBJ2-2; D call uncertain. The V gene lost 5 bases and the J gene lost 2 bases, with 6 bases spanning the gap. Per germline, CDR1 MNHNY and CDR2 SVGAGI (reference sequence). The CDR3 spans 13 residues. CDR3 in DNA: TGTGCCAGCAGTAAACGTAACACCGGGGAGCTGTTTTTT. Protein: CASSKRNTGELFF.

V gene TRBV28 combines with J gene TRBJ2-4; D is ambiguous. This CDR3 comprises 11 residues. In germline, CDR1 is MDHEN, CDR2 SYDVKM. V was shortened by 4 bases and J by 8 bases, with 6 bases between the two germline ends. CDR3 protein: CASSSRDIQYF. As DNA, the CDR3 is TGTGCCAGCAGTTCAAGGGACATTCAGTACTTC.

This clone was found once. V and J are TRBV3-1 (or the pseudogene TRBV3-2) and TRBJ2-3, with 8 bases lining up with TRBD2. The V segment lost 0 bases and the J segment 1 base; nucleotides outside the gene matches: 6. The length of the CDR3 is 17 residues. Germline V lookup: CDR1 LGHDT, CDR2 YNNKEL (reference sequence). CDR3 residues: CASSQELPAGGTDTQYF. In nucleotides, the CDR3 is TGTGCCAGCAGCCAAGAGTTACCAGCGGGGGGCACAGATACGCAGTATTTT.

J is TRBJ2-1 and V is TRBV2; D ambiguous. CDR3 length: 15 amino acids. Trimming stripped 4 bases from V and 1 base from J, with 11 bases between. The V gene's germline CDR1 is SNHLY and CDR2 FYNNEI. The CDR3, as DNA: TGTGCCAGCAGTGCGGAACAGCCTTCCTACAATGAGCAGTTCTTC. Translated: CASSAEQPSYNEQFF. Full variable domain (remainder filled in from reference TRBV2 and TRBJ2-1): EPEVTQTPSHQVTQMGQEVILRCVPISNHLYFYWYRQILGQKVEFLVSFYNNEISEKSEIFDDQFSVERPDGSNFTLKIRSTKLEDSAMYFCASSAEQPSYNEQFFGPGTRLTVL.

This rearrangement joins TRBV28 to TRBJ2-7; TRBD2 aligns across 8 bases. The CDR3 is made up of 14 amino acids. Germline CDR1 is MDHEN and CDR2 is SYDVKM. V shed 8 bases, J shed 0 bases, and the junction held 6 bases outside the gene matches. The CDR3 is CASRTSPSSYEQYF. The CDR3 bases are TGTGCCAGCCGGACTAGCCCTAGCTCCTACGAGCAGTACTTC.

The chain joins TRBV28 to TRBJ1-5, with D perhaps TRBD1 (6 bases). The CDR3 sequence is 15 residues long. Per germline, CDR1 MDHEN and CDR2 SYDVKM. Trimming removed 2 bases from V and 7 bases from J, with 15 bases in between. CDR3 in amino acids: CASSLGRGGLQPQHF. In DNA, the CDR3 is TGTGCCAGCAGTTTAGGAAGGGGGGGGCTCCAGCCCCAGCATTTT.

The CDR3 is CSASLDSTDTQYF. The CDR3 nucleotides read TGCAGTGCTAGTTTAGATAGCACAGATACGCAGTATTTT. V is TRBV20-1 and J is TRBJ2-3; D not resolved. The germline V gene has CDR1 DFQATT and CDR2 SNEGSKA (reference sequence). The CDR3 runs to 13 residues. Trimming took off 3 bases at V and 0 bases at J, with 7 bases between the two ends.

This clone was picked up one time. The chain uses TRBV18 and TRBJ2-7; no firm D call. The germline V gene has CDR1 KGHSH and CDR2 LQKENI. Trimming cost V 2 bases and J 1 base, with 9 bases left between them. CDR3 length: 14 residues. CDR3 protein: CASSPSLRSYEQYF. In DNA, the CDR3 is TGTGCCAGCTCACCATCTCTACGGTCCTACGAGCAGTACTTC. Full variable domain (rest looked up from reference TRBV18 and TRBJ2-7): NAGVMQNPRHLVRRRGQEARLRCSPMKGHSHVYWYRQLPEEGLKFMVYLQKENIIDESGMPKERFSAEFPKEGPSILRIQQVVRGDSAAYFCASSPSLRSYEQYFGPGTRLTVT.

This clone was counted a single time. This sequence joins TRBV7-2 and TRBJ1-2, with TRBD1 as a possible D gene (6 bases). Trimming shortened V by 4 bases and J by 3 bases, and 6 bases separated the two germline ends. The CDR3 sequence is 12 residues long. CDR1 and CDR2 from the germline V gene are SGHTA and FQGNSA. The CDR3 reads CASSYRDYGYTF. The CDR3 nucleotides are TGTGCCAGCAGCTACAGGGACTATGGCTACACCTTC.

Here the CDR3 DNA reads TGTGCCACAGAGGGGTCCAGGGGTGAAAAACTGTTTTTT. It translates to CATEGSRGEKLFF. V and J are TRBV12-3 or TRBV12-4 and TRBJ1-4, with D possibly TRBD1 on 6 matching bases. This CDR3 has 13 residues. Trimming took 10 bases from V and 7 from J, leaving 16 bases between them.

This chain links TRBV4-1 with TRBJ1-1; 10 bases are a match to TRBD1. Germline-derived CDR1 and CDR2 are MGHRA and YSYEKL. V trimming: 6 bases; J trimming: 3 bases; junction bases outside the gene matches: 7. The CDR3 contains 15 residues. CDR3 residues: CASSRDRGLDTEAFF. CDR3 nucleotide sequence: TGCGCCAGCAGTCGTGACAGGGGGCTTGACACTGAAGCTTTCTTT.

This clone appeared a single time. V gene TRBV5-1 combines with J gene TRBJ1-6; weak D call: TRBD1 (5 bases). Trimming took off 0 bases at V and 5 bases at J, with 12 bases between the two ends. The CDR3 runs to 16 residues. Germline loops: CDR1 SGHRS, CDR2 YFSETQ. The CDR3 protein is CASSLAGPGNNSPLHF. CDR3 nucleotide sequence: TGCGCCAGCAGCTTGGCAGGGCCAGGGAATAATTCACCCCTCCACTTT.

This chain joins TRBV5-4 and TRBJ1-1; D is undetermined. The germline CDR1 and CDR2 sequences are SGHNT and YYREEE (reference sequence). Trimming shortened V by 4 bases and J by 0 bases, and 7 bases separated the two germline ends. The CDR3 length is 13 residues. CDR3 amino acids: CASSPTMNTEAFF. In nucleotides, the CDR3 is TGTGCCAGCAGCCCCACCATGAACACTGAAGCTTTCTTT. The whole variable domain, filled in from reference TRBV5-4 and TRBJ1-1, reads ETGVTQSPTHLIKTRGQQVTLRCSSQSGHNTVSWYQQALGQGPQFIFQYYREEENGRGNFPPRFSGLQFPNYSSELNVNALELDDSALYLCASSPTMNTEAFFGQGTRLTVV.

This rearrangement joins TRBV5-1 to TRBJ2-5; D possibly corresponds to TRBD1 (6 bases). V lost 5 bases, J lost 3 bases, and 14 bases lay in between. The CDR3 extends over 14 amino acids. Germline V lookup: CDR1 SGHRS, CDR2 YFSETQ. CDR3 amino acids: CASRTGMGEETQYF. The CDR3 DNA reads as TGCGCCAGCAGAACAGGGATGGGCGAAGAGACCCAGTACTTC.

The chain combines TRBV5-6 with TRBJ1-1, with D uncertain. This CDR3 has 15 amino acids. V gave up 1 base and J gave up 0 bases, with 10 bases separating them. Germline V gene data show CDR1 as SGHDT and CDR2 as YYEEEE. The CDR3 reads CASSLPGRLNTEAFF. DNA for the CDR3: TGTGCCAGCAGCTTGCCAGGACGGTTGAACACTGAAGCTTTCTTT.

The rearrangement links TRBV29-1 to TRBJ2-1; 11 nucleotides line up with TRBD1. Germline CDR1 and CDR2: SQVTM and ANQGSEA. V gave up 1 base and J gave up 5 bases; unmatched junction bases: 4. This CDR3 is built from 15 residues. The DNA for the CDR3 is TGCAGCGTTGAAGTTCGGGGACAGGGGGACAATGAGCAGTTCTTC. It yields the protein CSVEVRGQGDNEQFF.

V and J are TRBV27 and TRBJ1-2, with D unclear. The CDR3 extends over 19 amino acids. V gave up 2 bases and J gave up 4 bases, with 26 bases separating them. Germline V gene sequence: CDR1 MNHEY, CDR2 SMNVEV (reference sequence). The CDR3, as DNA: TGTGCCAGCAGTTTACCGTCCGCGGCCCTATGGTTTCTGGGCTATGGCTACACCTTC. This gives the protein CASSLPSAALWFLGYGYTF.

The chain combines TRBV3-1 (or the pseudogene TRBV3-2) with TRBJ2-7; TRBD1 aligns across 7 bases. Germline-derived CDR1 and CDR2 are LGHDT and YNNKEL (reference sequence). V lost 1 base to trimming and J lost 0 bases; unmatched junction nucleotides: 3. The length of the CDR3 is 15 residues. The CDR3 sequence: CASSQGGQASYEQYF. DNA of the CDR3: TGTGCCAGCAGCCAAGGAGGACAGGCCTCCTACGAGCAGTACTTC.